The rows below give T cell receptor beta chains drawn from one sample of a study of cytomegalovirus exposure and HLA in healthy donors. TCRdb's copy holds only in-frame clones and misses some; the assay was immunoSEQ multiplex PCR. Of 100,000 to 150,000 clones in the sample, 78% were seen once. The sequencing sample was made of PBMCs. Receptors were obtained from a woman aged 18-35 years in good health and CMV-seronegative. CDR3s include the opening cysteine and the closing phenylalanine or tryptophan. D genes are given only for firm matches.

v_gene	d_gene	j_gene	CDR3aa
TRBV19	-	TRBJ2-5	CASGGETQYF
TRBV7-9	-	TRBJ1-1	CASSYGHGGRKDTEAFF
TRBV29-1	-	TRBJ2-1	CSVGEGGGNEQFF
TRBV11-2	TRBD1	TRBJ1-2	CASRDRDRGYTF
TRBV4-1	TRBD1	TRBJ2-4	CASSQGKGANIQYF
TRBV5-4	TRBD1	TRBJ2-3	CASRVGTDTDTQYF
TRBV30	TRBD2	TRBJ2-6	CAWRSSGRAGANVLTF
TRBV7-9	-	TRBJ2-1	CASGRGNEQFF
TRBV7-9	-	TRBJ2-7	CASSPYRVEATYEQYF
TRBV7-6	-	TRBJ2-5	CASSLPAVEGTQYF